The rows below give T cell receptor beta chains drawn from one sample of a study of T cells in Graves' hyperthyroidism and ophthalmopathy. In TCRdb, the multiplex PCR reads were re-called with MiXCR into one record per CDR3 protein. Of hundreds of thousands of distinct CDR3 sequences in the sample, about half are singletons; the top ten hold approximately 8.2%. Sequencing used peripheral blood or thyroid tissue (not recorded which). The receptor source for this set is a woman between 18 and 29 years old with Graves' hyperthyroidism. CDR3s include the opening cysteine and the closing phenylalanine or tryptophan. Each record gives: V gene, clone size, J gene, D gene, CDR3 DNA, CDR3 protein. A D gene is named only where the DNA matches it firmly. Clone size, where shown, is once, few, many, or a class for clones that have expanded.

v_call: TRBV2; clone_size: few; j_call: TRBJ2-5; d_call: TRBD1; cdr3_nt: TGTGCCAGCAGGCCGGGACAGGGGACAGAGACCCAGTACTTC; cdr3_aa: CASRPGQGTETQYF
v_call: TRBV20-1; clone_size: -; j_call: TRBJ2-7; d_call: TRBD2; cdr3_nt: TGCAGTGCTAGAGGCGGGACTAGCGGTCCAAGCTCCTACGAGCAGTACTTC; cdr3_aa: CSARGGTSGPSSYEQYF
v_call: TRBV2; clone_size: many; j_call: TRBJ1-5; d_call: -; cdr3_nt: TGTGCCAGCACCGCTGACGATGCGTTTAGCAATCAGCCCCAGCATTTT; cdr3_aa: CASTADDAFSNQPQHF
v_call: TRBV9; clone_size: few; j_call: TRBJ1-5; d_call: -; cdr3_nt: TGTGCCAGCAGCGTCGAGGCGGGGTTAAATCAGCCCCAGCATTTT; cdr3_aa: CASSVEAGLNQPQHF
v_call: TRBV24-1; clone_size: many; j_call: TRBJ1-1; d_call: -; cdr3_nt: TGTGCCACCAGAGGTCGGGCGGGGACTGAAGCTTTCTTT; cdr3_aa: CATRGRAGTEAFF
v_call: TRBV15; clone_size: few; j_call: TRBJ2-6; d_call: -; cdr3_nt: TGTGCCACCAGCAGAGTACCGAGACGGACAGGGGCCAACGTCCTGACTTTC; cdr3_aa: CATSRVPRRTGANVLTF
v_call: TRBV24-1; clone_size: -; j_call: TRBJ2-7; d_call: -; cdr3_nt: TGTGCCACCAGCAGAGAGTTGGGCCCGACCTACGAGCAGTACTTC; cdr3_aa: CATSRELGPTYEQYF
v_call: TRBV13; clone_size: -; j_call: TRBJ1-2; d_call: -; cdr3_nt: TGTGCCAGCGGTAGGCCCCCGGGGGCGCGTTATGGCTACACCTTC; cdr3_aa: CASGRPPGARYGYTF
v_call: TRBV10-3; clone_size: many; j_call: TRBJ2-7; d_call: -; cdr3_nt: TGTGCCATCAGTGACGGGACTCCCAGCTCCTACGAGCAGTACTTC; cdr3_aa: CAISDGTPSSYEQYF
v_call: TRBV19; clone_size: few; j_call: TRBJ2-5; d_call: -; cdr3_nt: TGTGCCAGTAGTGTGGGTCAAGAGACCCAGTACTTC; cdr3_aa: CASSVGQETQYF
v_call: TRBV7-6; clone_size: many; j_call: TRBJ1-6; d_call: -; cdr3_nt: TGTGCCAGCAGCTTACGACGGGGGAATTCACCCCTCCACTTT; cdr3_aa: CASSLRRGNSPLHF
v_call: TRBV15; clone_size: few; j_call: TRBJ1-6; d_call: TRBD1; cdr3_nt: TGTGCCACCAGCGGACACGGACAGGGGAATTCACCCCTCCACTTT; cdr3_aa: CATSGHGQGNSPLHF
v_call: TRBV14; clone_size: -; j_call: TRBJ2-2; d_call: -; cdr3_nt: TGTGCCAGCAGCCAAGCGGGGGGCCACGGGGAGCTGTTTTTT; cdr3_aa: CASSQAGGHGELFF
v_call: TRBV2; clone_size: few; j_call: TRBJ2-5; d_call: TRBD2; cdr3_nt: TGTGCCAGCAGTCTTGCCGGGACTAGCGGGAAGACCCAGTACTTC; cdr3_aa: CASSLAGTSGKTQYF
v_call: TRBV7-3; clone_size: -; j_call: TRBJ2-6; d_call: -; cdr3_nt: TGTGCCAGCAGCTTAACGGGGGCTACTGGGGCCAACGTCCTGACTTTC; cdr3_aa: CASSLTGATGANVLTF
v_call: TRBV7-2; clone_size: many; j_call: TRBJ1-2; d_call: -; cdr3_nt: TGTGCCAGCAGCTTAGCGCATCGGATCCCTCGAGGCTACACCTTC; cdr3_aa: CASSLAHRIPRGYTF
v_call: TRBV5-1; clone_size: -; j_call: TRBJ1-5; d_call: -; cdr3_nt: TGCGCCAGCAGCTTGGCGGGGGGGGATAATCAGCCCCAGCATTTT; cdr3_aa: CASSLAGGDNQPQHF
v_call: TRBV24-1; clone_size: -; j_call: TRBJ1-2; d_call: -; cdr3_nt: TGTGCCACCAGTGATGCATCCGAGGTGGATGGCTACACCTTC; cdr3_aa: CATSDASEVDGYTF
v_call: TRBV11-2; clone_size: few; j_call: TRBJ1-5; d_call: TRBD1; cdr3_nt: TGTGCCAGCACCCCAGGGGGCGGGGGCCTAGGCAATCAGCCCCAGCATTTT; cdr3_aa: CASTPGGGGLGNQPQHF
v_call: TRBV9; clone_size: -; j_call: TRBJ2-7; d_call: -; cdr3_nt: TGTGCCAGCAGCGGGGACGGCCGAGCGTACGAGCAGTACTTC; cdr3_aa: CASSGDGRAYEQYF
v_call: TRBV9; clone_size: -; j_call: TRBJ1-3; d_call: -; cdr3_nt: TGTGCCAGCAGCTTGGGAGGGGCTCGCTCTGGAAACACCATATATTTT; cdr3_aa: CASSLGGARSGNTIYF
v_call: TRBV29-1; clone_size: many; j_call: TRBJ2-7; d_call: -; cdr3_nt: TGCAGCGTTGAAGTACCGAACAACTCCTACGAGCAGTACTTC; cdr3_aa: CSVEVPNNSYEQYF
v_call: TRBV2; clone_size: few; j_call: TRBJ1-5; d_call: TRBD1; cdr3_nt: TGTGCCAGCAGACCACAGGGGGGGGATCAGCCCCAGCATTTT; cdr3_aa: CASRPQGGDQPQHF
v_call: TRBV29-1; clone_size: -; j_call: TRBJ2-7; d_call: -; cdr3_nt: TGCAGCGCCTCCCCGACTCCGGGGGAGCAGTACTTC; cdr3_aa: CSASPTPGEQYF
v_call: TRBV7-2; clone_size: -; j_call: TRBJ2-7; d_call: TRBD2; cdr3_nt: TGTGCCAGCTCACTGCCGGGACTAGCGAGCGGGGAGCAGTACTTC; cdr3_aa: CASSLPGLASGEQYF
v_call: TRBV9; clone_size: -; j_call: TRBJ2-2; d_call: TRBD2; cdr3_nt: TGTGCCAGCAGCGTAGATCCTAGCGGGGCTACCACCGGGGAGCTGTTTTTT; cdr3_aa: CASSVDPSGATTGELFF
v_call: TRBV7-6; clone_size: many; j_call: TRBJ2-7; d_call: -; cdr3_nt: TGTGCCAGCAGCTTAGCTGTGTCTGGTTTTCGGGAGCAGTACTTC; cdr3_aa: CASSLAVSGFREQYF
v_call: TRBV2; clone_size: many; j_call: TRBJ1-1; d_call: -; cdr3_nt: TGTGCCAGCAGTCTCGGGGATACGAACACTGAAGCTTTCTTT; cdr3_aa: CASSLGDTNTEAFF
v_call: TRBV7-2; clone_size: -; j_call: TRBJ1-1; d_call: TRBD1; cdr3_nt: TGTGCCAGCAGTTCCCCCGGACAGGGGGCGAGGAACACTGAAGCTTTCTTT; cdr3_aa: CASSSPGQGARNTEAFF
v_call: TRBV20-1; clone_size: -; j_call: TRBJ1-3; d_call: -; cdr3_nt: TGCAGTGCTAGTCTGCCGGGGGCGTCATCTGGAAACACCATATATTTT; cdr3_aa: CSASLPGASSGNTIYF
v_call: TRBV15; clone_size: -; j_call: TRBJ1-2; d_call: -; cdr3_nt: TGTGCCACCAGCAGCGTTCCCGGCGGGGAGAATGGCTACACCTTC; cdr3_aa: CATSSVPGGENGYTF
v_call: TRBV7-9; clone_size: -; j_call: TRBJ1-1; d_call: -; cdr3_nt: TGTGCCAGCAGGTCTGACGGGGGGACGGCAGTGGTTACTTCTGAAGCTTTCTTT; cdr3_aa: CASRSDGGTAVVTSEAFF
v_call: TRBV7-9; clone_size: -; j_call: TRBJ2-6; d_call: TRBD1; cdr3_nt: TGCGCCAGCAGCCCCCTTTTAGGGACAGGGATCTCTGGGGCCAACGTCCTGACTTTC; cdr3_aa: CASSPLLGTGISGANVLTF
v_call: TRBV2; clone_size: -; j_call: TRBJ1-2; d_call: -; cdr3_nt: TGTGCCAGCAGATATAGCCGGGACACTGGGAGCTACACCTTC; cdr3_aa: CASRYSRDTGSYTF
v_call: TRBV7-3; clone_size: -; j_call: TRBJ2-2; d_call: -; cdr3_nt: TGTGCCAGCAGATCCGGGACTGCCGGGGAGCTGTTTTTT; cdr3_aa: CASRSGTAGELFF
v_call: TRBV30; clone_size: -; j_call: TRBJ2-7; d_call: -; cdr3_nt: TGTGCCTGGAGTGTAGGAGGGGGCGCGTACGAGCAGTACTTC; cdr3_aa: CAWSVGGGAYEQYF
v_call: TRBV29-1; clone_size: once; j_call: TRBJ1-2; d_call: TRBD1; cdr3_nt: TGCAGCGTTGAGGACAGGGCGAACGGCTACACCTTC; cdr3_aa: CSVEDRANGYTF
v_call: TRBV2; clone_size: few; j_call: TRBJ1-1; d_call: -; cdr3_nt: TGTGCCAGCCACAGTATAAACACTGAAGCTTTCTTT; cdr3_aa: CASHSINTEAFF
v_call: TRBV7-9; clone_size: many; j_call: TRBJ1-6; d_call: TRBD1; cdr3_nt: TGTGCCACCCCAGGGGGCGAAGGTCGATCACCCCTCCACTTT; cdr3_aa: CATPGGEGRSPLHF
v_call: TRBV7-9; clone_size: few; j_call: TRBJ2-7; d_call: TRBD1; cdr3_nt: TGTGCCAGCAGCGAAAGCAGGGGGTTCGCCGAGCAGTACTTC; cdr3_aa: CASSESRGFAEQYF
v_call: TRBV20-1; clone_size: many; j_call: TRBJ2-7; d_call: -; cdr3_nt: TGCAGTGCTACCAAGGCCTACGAGCAGTACTTC; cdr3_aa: CSATKAYEQYF
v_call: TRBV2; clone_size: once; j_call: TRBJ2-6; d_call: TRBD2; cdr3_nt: TGTGCCAGCAGTCTAGCGGGAGTTGCTGGGGCCAACGTCCTGACTTTC; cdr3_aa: CASSLAGVAGANVLTF
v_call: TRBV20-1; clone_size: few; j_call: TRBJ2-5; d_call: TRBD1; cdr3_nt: TGCAGTGCTCCGGGACAGGGGGCGATGGAGACCCAGTACTTC; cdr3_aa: CSAPGQGAMETQYF
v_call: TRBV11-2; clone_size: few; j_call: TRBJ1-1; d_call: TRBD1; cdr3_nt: TGTGCCAGCAGCTTAAACGGACAGGTCCCAAACACTGAAGCTTTCTTT; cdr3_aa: CASSLNGQVPNTEAFF